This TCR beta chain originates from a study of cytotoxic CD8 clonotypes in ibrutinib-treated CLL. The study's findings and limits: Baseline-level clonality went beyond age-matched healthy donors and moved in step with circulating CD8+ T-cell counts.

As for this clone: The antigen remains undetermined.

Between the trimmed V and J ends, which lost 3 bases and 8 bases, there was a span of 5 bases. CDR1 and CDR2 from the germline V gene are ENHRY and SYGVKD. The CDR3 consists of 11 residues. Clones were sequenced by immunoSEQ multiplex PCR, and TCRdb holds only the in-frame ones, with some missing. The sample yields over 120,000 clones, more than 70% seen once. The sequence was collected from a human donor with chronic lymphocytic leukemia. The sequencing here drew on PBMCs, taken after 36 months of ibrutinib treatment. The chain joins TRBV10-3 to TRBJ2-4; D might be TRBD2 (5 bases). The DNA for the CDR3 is TGTGCCATCAGTGACGGGGACATTCAGTACTTC. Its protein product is CAISDGDIQYF.